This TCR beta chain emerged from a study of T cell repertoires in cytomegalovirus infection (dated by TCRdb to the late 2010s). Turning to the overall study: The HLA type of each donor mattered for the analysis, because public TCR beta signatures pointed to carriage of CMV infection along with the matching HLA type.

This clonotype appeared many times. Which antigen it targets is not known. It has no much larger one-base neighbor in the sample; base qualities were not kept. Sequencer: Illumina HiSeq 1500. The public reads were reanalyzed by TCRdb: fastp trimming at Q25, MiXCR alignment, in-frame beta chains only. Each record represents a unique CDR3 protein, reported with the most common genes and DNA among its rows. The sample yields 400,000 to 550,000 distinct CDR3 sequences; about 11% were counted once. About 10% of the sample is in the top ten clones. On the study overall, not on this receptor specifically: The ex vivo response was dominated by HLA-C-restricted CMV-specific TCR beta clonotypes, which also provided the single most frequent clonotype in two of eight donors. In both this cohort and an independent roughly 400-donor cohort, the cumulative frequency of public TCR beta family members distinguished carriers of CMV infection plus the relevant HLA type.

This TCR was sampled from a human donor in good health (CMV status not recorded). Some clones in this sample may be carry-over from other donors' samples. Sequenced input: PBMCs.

The sequence in DNA is TGTGCCAGCAGTGAGACAGGGGAGGACATTCAGTACTTC. This encodes CASSETGEDIQYF. The chain couples TRBV6-6 to TRBJ2-4, with 8 middle bases fitting TRBD1. The CDR3 has 13 amino acids, counting the end cysteine and phenylalanine. Only CDR3 DNA remains: 39 bases, in frame from the first base. CDR1 MNHNY and CDR2 SVGAGI were looked up in the germline V gene (reference sequence). V lost 5 bases and J lost 8 bases, and the count of bases not matched to a germline gene is 5.